This record concerns one T cell receptor beta chain sequence. These data come from a study of blood T cell repertoires in COVID-19. In the study overall: There were acute and convalescent COVID-19 samples, and they came from the United States, Italy and Spain. Sample material is recorded as cDNA or gDNA derived from T cells, B-cell-depleted T cells, or PBMCs.

In the authors' workflow: From reference gene primer amplification, estimates of nucleated cell counts were derived. TCRdb keeps only in-frame clones here, not all; method: immunoSEQ multiplex PCR. The DNA gave D and trimming, while V, J and clone size come from that table. Of 200,000 to 250,000 clones in the sample, 70% to 90% were seen once. V was trimmed by 6 bases and J by 10 bases, leaving 13 bases between them. Germline values: CDR1 MNHEY, CDR2 SVGAGI. The CDR3 consists of 12 residues. V and J are TRBV6-5 and TRBJ2-1, with D tentatively TRBD1 (6 bases). Material: peripheral blood. The clonotype was recovered from a woman in her 70s with active or convalescent COVID-19. The CDR3: CASSGGGYEQFF. DNA for the CDR3: TGTGCCAGCAGCGGTGGGGGCTACGAGCAGTTCTTC.